Listed here are 3 T cell receptor beta chains from one sample, sequenced in a study of early T cells in non-severe SARS-CoV-2 infection. TCRdb independently ran MiXCR on the 5' RACE reads; one entry per CDR3 protein. In the table there are about 68,000 distinct CDR3 sequences, 9% to 15% of which are singletons. Sequenced input: whole blood. These receptors all come from an adult who was a healthcare worker with PCR-confirmed SARS-CoV-2 infection or an uninfected control (not recorded which).

The chain joins TRBV29-1 to TRBJ1-1; D possibly corresponds to TRBD1 (6 bases). Germline assignment: CDR1 SQVTM and CDR2 ANQGSEA. Trimming took 6 bases from V and 2 from J, leaving 10 bases between them. There are 12 residues in the CDR3. The CDR3: CSVGQGNTEAFF. Here the CDR3 DNA reads TGCAGCGTGGGACAAGGTAACACTGAAGCTTTCTTT.

This clonotype has only a few counts. The rearrangement links TRBV2 to TRBJ2-1; D is undetermined. V lost 7 bases to trimming and J lost 11 bases, with 12 bases between them. Germline CDR1 SNHLY, CDR2 FYNNEI. The CDR3 is made up of 11 amino acids. The CDR3 reads CASTEKAKQFF. CDR3 nucleotide sequence: TGTGCCAGCACCGAAAAGGCCAAGCAGTTCTTC.

In its sample, this clonotype was seen a few times. The genes are TRBV18 and TRBJ2-3; D remains unclear. Germline assignment: CDR1 KGHSH and CDR2 LQKENI. Trimming shortened V by 3 bases and J by 5 bases, and 15 bases separated the two germline ends. This CDR3 has 15 amino acids. The CDR3 region has the DNA TGTGCCAGCTCACCGCTGATCACAGCAGGAGATACGCAGTATTTT. This codes for CASSPLITAGDTQYF.